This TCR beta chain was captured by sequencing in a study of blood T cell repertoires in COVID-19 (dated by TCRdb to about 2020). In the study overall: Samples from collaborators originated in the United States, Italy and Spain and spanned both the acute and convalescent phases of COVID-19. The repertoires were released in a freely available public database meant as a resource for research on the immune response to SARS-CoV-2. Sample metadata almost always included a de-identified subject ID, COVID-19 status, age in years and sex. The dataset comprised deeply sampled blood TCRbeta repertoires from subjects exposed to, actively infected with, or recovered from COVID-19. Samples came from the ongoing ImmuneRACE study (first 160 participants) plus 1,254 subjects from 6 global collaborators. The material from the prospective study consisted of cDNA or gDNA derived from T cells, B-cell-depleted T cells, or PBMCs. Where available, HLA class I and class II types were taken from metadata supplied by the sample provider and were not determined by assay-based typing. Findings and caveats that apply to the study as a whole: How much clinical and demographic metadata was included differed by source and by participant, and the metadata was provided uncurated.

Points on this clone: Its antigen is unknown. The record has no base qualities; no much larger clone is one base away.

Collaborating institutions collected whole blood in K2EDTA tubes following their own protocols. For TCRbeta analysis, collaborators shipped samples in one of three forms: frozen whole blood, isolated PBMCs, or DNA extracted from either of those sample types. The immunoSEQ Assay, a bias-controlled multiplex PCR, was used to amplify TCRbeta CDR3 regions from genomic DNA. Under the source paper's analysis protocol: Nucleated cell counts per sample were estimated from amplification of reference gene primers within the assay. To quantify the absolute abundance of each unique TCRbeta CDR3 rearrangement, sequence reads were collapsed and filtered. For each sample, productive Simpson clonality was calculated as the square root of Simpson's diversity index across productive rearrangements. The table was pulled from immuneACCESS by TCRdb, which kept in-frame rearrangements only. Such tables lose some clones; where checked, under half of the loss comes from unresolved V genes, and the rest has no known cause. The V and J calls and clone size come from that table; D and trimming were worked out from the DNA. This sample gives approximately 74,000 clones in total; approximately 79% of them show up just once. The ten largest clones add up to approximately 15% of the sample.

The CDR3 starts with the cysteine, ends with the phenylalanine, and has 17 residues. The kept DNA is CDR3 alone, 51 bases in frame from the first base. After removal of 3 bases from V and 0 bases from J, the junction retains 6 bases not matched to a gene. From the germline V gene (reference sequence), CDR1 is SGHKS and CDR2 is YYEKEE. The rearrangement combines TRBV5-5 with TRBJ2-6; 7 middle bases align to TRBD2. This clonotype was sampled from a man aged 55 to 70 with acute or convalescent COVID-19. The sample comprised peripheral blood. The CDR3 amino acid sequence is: CASSSWGGSSGANVLTF. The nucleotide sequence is TGTGCCAGCAGCTCCTGGGGCGGGAGCTCTGGGGCCAACGTCCTGACTTTC.